Each of the 25 T cell receptor beta chains below was sequenced from the same sample in a study of OX40 agonist ivuxolimab in advanced cancers. The method was immunoSEQ multiplex PCR; TCRdb's version includes in-frame clones alone and lacks a portion of them. The repertoire holds 55,000 to 65,000 clones, approximately 91% seen once, with under 20% in the top ten. The starting material was CD4+ or CD8+ T cells sorted from blood, obtained in a trial of the OX40 agonist ivuxolimab. The origin of the receptors is an adult with an advanced solid tumor such as melanoma, head and neck, liver or kidney cancer.

The chain couples TRBV12-5 to TRBJ2-1, with D maybe TRBD1 (6 bases). This CDR3 contains 15 residues. Trimming removed 6 bases from V and 5 bases from J, with 17 bases in between. CDR1 and CDR2 from the germline V gene are LGHNT and FRNRAP. CDR3: CASGLDRTVDNEQFF. As DNA, the CDR3 is TGTGCTAGTGGCCTGGATAGGACAGTAGACAATGAGCAGTTCTTC.

The V and J genes are TRBV9 and TRBJ2-2, with 8 bases aligning to TRBD2. J lost 4 bases, V lost 4 bases, and 15 bases had no gene match. The CDR3 spans 18 residues. Germline loops: CDR1 SGDLS, CDR2 YYNGEE. The DNA for the CDR3 is TGTGCCAGCAGCCTCCGGGAGGGCGGGGGTTATATCACCGGGGAGCTGTTTTTT. Translating gives CASSLREGGGYITGELFF.

The chain uses TRBV9 and TRBJ1-1; D gene unclear. The germline V gene has CDR1 SGDLS and CDR2 YYNGEE. Trimming pared 0 bases from V and 9 bases from J, leaving 12 bases between. This CDR3 is 13 amino acids long. The CDR3 sequence: CASSVGGKTQAFF. The CDR3 region has the DNA TGTGCCAGCAGCGTAGGTGGGAAGACTCAAGCTTTCTTT. The full variable domain, with the rest looked up from reference TRBV9 and TRBJ1-1, is DSGVTQTPKHLITATGQRVTLRCSPRSGDLSVYWYQQSLDQGLQFLIQYYNGEERAKGNILERFSAQQFPDLHSELNLSSLELGDSALYFCASSVGGKTQAFFGQGTRLTVV.

The J gene is TRBJ1-2, the V gene TRBV6-1; D unresolved. CDR1 and CDR2 from the germline V gene are MNHNS and SASEGT. The CDR3 runs to 8 residues. Between the trimmed V and J ends, which lost 8 bases and 13 bases, there was a span of 8 bases. The CDR3 region has the DNA TGTGCCAGCGGAGATTTCACCTTC. It codes for CASGDFTF.

V usage is TRBV6-6 and J usage is TRBJ1-2; tentatively, D is TRBD1 (6 bases). CDR1 is MNHNY and CDR2 is SVGAGI in the germline V gene (reference sequence). The CDR3 runs 15 residues. Trimming took off 2 bases at V and 8 bases at J, with 18 bases between the two ends. The CDR3 loop reads CASSYLGQGTDGYTF. The DNA for the CDR3 is TGTGCCAGCAGTTACCTCGGGCAGGGGACGGACGGCTACACCTTC.

J is TRBJ1-1 and V is TRBV28; D possibly corresponds to TRBD1 (6 bases). V was trimmed by 5 bases and J by 6 bases, leaving 13 bases between them. In germline, CDR1 is MDHEN, CDR2 SYDVKM. The CDR3 consists of 13 residues. For the CDR3, the DNA is TGTGCCAGCAGTCAACAGGGAGCCCCTGAAGCTTTCTTT. This translates into CASSQQGAPEAFF.

V gene TRBV6-5 combines with J gene TRBJ1-1; no firm D call. This CDR3 contains 11 residues. Trimming pared 2 bases from V and 11 bases from J, leaving 9 bases between. Germline-derived CDR1 and CDR2 are MNHEY and SVGAGI. CDR3 in DNA: TGTGCCAGCAGTTACGGAATGGGGGCTTTCTTT. Its translation is CASSYGMGAFF.

This clone has only one observation. The chain employs TRBV6-5 and TRBJ2-3; no clear D gene. This CDR3 spans 13 amino acids. Germline-derived CDR1 and CDR2 are MNHEY and SVGAGI. V was cut by 6 bases and J by 3 bases, with 10 bases left in between. CDR3 protein: CASSHSPTDTQYF. The CDR3 bases are TGTGCCAGCAGCCACTCCCCTACAGATACGCAGTATTTT.

V usage is TRBV7-9 and J usage is TRBJ2-2, with D perhaps TRBD1 (6 bases). Between the trimmed V and J ends, which lost 5 bases and 5 bases, there was a span of 15 bases. The length of the CDR3 is 15 residues. Germline values: CDR1 SEHNR, CDR2 FQNEAQ (reference sequence). The CDR3 sequence: CASSRRVGQTGELFF. CDR3 coding DNA: TGTGCCAGCAGCCGCCGCGTGGGACAAACCGGGGAGCTGTTTTTT.

The chain employs TRBV11-2 and TRBJ2-7; D ambiguous. The CDR3 extends over 13 amino acids. The V and J ends lost 4 bases and 2 bases respectively, with 9 bases between them. Germline V gene sequence: CDR1 SGHAT, CDR2 FQNNGV. This chain's CDR3 is CASSSRATYEQYF. In DNA form, the CDR3 reads TGTGCCAGCAGCTCCCGAGCTACCTACGAGCAGTACTTC.

The V gene is TRBV27, the J gene TRBJ2-3; 7 bases fit TRBD1. Per germline, CDR1 MNHEY and CDR2 SMNVEV (reference sequence). V gave up 3 bases and J gave up 1 base; unmatched junction bases: 4. The CDR3 runs 15 residues. The CDR3 DNA sequence: TGTGCCAGCAGTTTCGGACAGGCTGGCACAGATACGCAGTATTTT. Amino acids: CASSFGQAGTDTQYF.

This clone was seen a handful of times. V is TRBV6-1 and J is TRBJ1-1, with D possibly matching TRBD1 (6 bases). The CDR3 is 15 residues long. Germline V gene lookup returns CDR1 MNHNS and CDR2 SASEGT. V was cut by 8 bases and J by 1 base, with 17 bases left in between. As DNA, the CDR3 is TGTGCCAGCGGGGGCCGAATGGGGGGGAACACTGAAGCTTTCTTT. Protein product: CASGGRMGGNTEAFF.

This chain links TRBV12-5 with TRBJ2-1; 8 bases are shared with TRBD1. This CDR3 comprises 16 residues. After removal of 1 base from V and 3 bases from J, the junction contained 5 bases not matched to a gene. CDR1 and CDR2 (germline): LGHNT, FRNRAP. CDR3: CASGLGGQGLYNEQFF. CDR3 DNA sequence: TGTGCTAGTGGTTTGGGAGGACAGGGACTCTACAATGAGCAGTTCTTC.

The J gene is TRBJ2-1, the V gene TRBV9; 8 bases fit TRBD1. Germline CDR1 and CDR2: SGDLS and YYNGEE. The CDR3 is 15 residues long. With V trimmed by 0 bases and J by 9 bases, 8 bases remained unmatched. CDR3 coding DNA: TGTGCCAGCAGCGTAGAAGGGACAGGCTTCAGTGAGCAGTTCTTC. Translating gives CASSVEGTGFSEQFF. Together with reference TRBV9 and TRBJ2-1, the CDR3 gives the full variable domain: DSGVTQTPKHLITATGQRVTLRCSPRSGDLSVYWYQQSLDQGLQFLIQYYNGEERAKGNILERFSAQQFPDLHSELNLSSLELGDSALYFCASSVEGTGFSEQFFGPGTRLTVL.

This chain joins TRBV11-2 and TRBJ1-2, with D perhaps matching TRBD1 (6 bases). CDR1 SGHAT and CDR2 FQNNGV come from the germline V gene. The CDR3 consists of 15 residues. Trimming shortened V by 1 base and J by 3 bases, and 12 bases separated the two germline ends. The CDR3 DNA sequence: TGTGCCAGCAGCTTAGTAGGGGGTCAGGACTATGGCTACACCTTC. Protein product: CASSLVGGQDYGYTF.

In this sample, this clone turned up once. A junction boundary mismatches the germline segment, possibly from a read error. The V and J genes are TRBV27 and TRBJ2-7, with 8 bases matching TRBD1. This CDR3 comprises 16 residues. In germline, CDR1 is MNHEY, CDR2 SMNVEV (reference sequence). DNA of the CDR3: TGTGCCAACAGTTTATCAGGGGGCTCAGAAACCTACGAGCAGTACTTC. Translation gives CANSLSGGSETYEQYF.

The J gene is TRBJ2-3, the V gene TRBV28; 7 nucleotides match TRBD2. Germline values: CDR1 MDHEN, CDR2 SYDVKM. Germline trimming cut 2 bases from V and 3 bases from J; bases unmatched to any gene: 11. The CDR3 runs to 17 residues. The DNA for the CDR3 is TGTGCCAGCAGTTTAGGTCTTGCGGGGGACGAGACAGATACGCAGTATTTT. Residues: CASSLGLAGDETDTQYF.

V usage is TRBV6-6 and J usage is TRBJ2-7; D unresolved. Trimming took 6 bases from V and 2 from J, leaving 5 bases between them. Germline loops: CDR1 MNHNY, CDR2 SVGAGI (reference sequence). The CDR3 totals 11 residues. The CDR3 spells CASSMTYEQYF. CDR3 sequence (DNA): TGTGCCAGCAGCATGACCTACGAGCAGTACTTC.

V usage is TRBV7-2 and J usage is TRBJ1-1; no definite D call. Trimming cost V 0 bases and J 6 bases, with 14 bases left between them. The length of the CDR3 is 15 residues. Germline CDR1 SGHTA, CDR2 FQGNSA. CDR3 coding DNA: TGTGCCAGCAGCTTAGCACGGCTCAATGGGGCTGAAGCTTTCTTT. Its protein is CASSLARLNGAEAFF.

The chain carries TRBV4-1 and TRBJ2-5; 9 nucleotides match TRBD1. Trimming at V came to 1 base and at J to 6 bases, leaving 3 bases not matched to a gene. Germline V CDR1 and CDR2: MGHRA, YSYEKL. The CDR3 has 14 residues. As DNA, the CDR3 is TGCGCCAGCAGCCAAGCCACAGGGGGCCAGACCCAGTACTTC. Amino acids: CASSQATGGQTQYF.

J is TRBJ1-1 and V is TRBV2, with 8 bases matching TRBD1. J gave up 4 bases and V 6 bases, and 4 bases lay outside the gene matches. Germline lookup yields CDR1 SNHLY and CDR2 FYNNEI. The CDR3 totals 13 residues. CDR3 loop: CASSQGAATEAFF. The CDR3 coding sequence is TGTGCCAGCAGCCAGGGGGCGGCCACTGAAGCTTTCTTT.

The rearrangement links TRBV7-8 to TRBJ2-1, with D perhaps TRBD1 or TRBD2 (5 bases each). Deletions cut 4 bases from V and 4 bases from J, with 11 bases between. There are 14 residues in the CDR3. Per germline, CDR1 SGHVS and CDR2 FQNEAQ. As DNA, the CDR3 is TGTGCCAGCAGCTGGTGGGACGGTTACAATGAGCAGTTCTTC. Translating it yields CASSWWDGYNEQFF.

V is TRBV5-6 and J is TRBJ1-4; D perhaps matches TRBD1 (5 bases). Between the trimmed V and J ends, which lost 3 bases and 6 bases, there was a span of 24 bases. This CDR3 is 18 amino acids long. CDR1 is SGHDT and CDR2 is YYEEEE in the germline V gene. CDR3 protein: CASSSVPGQGRDYEKLFF. CDR3 in DNA: TGTGCCAGCAGCTCTGTCCCGGGGCAGGGCCGGGATTATGAAAAACTGTTTTTT.

The chain joins TRBV27 to TRBJ1-6; maybe TRBD1 (5 bases). Germline V gene data show CDR1 as MNHEY and CDR2 as SMNVEV (reference sequence). The CDR3 is 14 amino acids. V gave up 7 bases and J gave up 6 bases, with 13 bases separating them. The CDR3 here is CASKPGSLNSPLHF. For the CDR3, the DNA is TGTGCCAGCAAGCCAGGGAGCCTTAATTCACCCCTCCACTTT.

The chain links TRBV7-9 to TRBJ2-3, with D maybe TRBD2 (5 bases). V was clipped by 5 bases and J by 2 bases, with 11 bases between them. The V gene's germline CDR1 is SEHNR and CDR2 FQNEAQ (reference sequence). The CDR3 runs to 14 residues. CDR3 in amino acids: CASSDGLITDTQYF. DNA for the CDR3: TGTGCCAGCAGCGATGGACTGATCACAGATACGCAGTATTTT.